This passage covers 2 T cell receptor beta chains from one sample sequenced in a study of early T cells in non-severe SARS-CoV-2 infection. One entry per CDR3 protein, called by TCRdb with MiXCR from the 5' RACE reads. The table shows some 55,000 distinct CDR3 sequences, with around 12% occurring only once. The material sequenced was whole blood, taken at baseline. These receptor sequences come from an adult who was a healthcare worker with PCR-confirmed SARS-CoV-2 infection or an uninfected control (not recorded which).

In this sample, this clonotype turned up a few times. V gene TRBV7-2 combines with J gene TRBJ1-6; D unclear. The CDR3 covers 16 residues. Germline CDR1 is SGHTA and CDR2 is FQGNSA. V lost 2 bases, J lost 0 bases, and 8 bases lay in between. CDR3 in DNA: TGTGCCAGCAGCTTACGCCGGAGCTCCTATAATTCACCCCTCCACTTT. Amino acids: CASSLRRSSYNSPLHF.

The chain joins TRBV28 to TRBJ2-4; 9 bases align to TRBD1. This CDR3 contains 16 residues. V shed 0 bases, J shed 6 bases, and the junction held 6 bases outside the gene matches. The germline V gene has CDR1 MDHEN and CDR2 SYDVKM. CDR3 DNA: TGTGCCAGCAGTTTATGGGTGGACAGGGGTTCAAACATTCAGTACTTC. Protein product: CASSLWVDRGSNIQYF.